Listed here are 3 T cell receptor beta chains from one sample, sequenced in a study of blood T cell repertoires in COVID-19. Assay used: immunoSEQ multiplex PCR; TCRdb lists only in-frame clones, some missing. This sample has 60,000 to 75,000 clones, with 75% to 90% found just once. The sample consisted of peripheral blood. All receptors derive from a young man with acute or convalescent COVID-19.

The rearrangement links TRBV9 to TRBJ1-5; no firm D call. The CDR3 consists of 13 residues. Trimming removed 0 bases at V and 6 bases at J, with 7 bases between. CDR1 is SGDLS and CDR2 is YYNGEE in the germline V gene. The CDR3 nucleotides read TGTGCCAGCAGCGTAGATGGGCTTCAGCCCCAGCATTTT. Residues: CASSVDGLQPQHF.

The J gene is TRBJ1-4, the V gene TRBV3-1 (or the pseudogene TRBV3-2); D is unresolved. CDR1 LGHDT and CDR2 YNNKEL come from the germline V gene (reference sequence). The V and J ends lost 4 bases and 5 bases respectively, with 17 bases between them. CDR3 length: 16 residues. The CDR3 sequence: CASSLSAVRSNEKLFF. The CDR3 bases are TGTGCCAGCAGCCTCTCGGCGGTGAGGTCGAATGAAAAACTGTTTTTT.

This sequence joins TRBV7-2 and TRBJ2-1; TRBD2 agrees at 13 bases. This CDR3 comprises 18 residues. V gave up 2 bases and J gave up 8 bases; unmatched junction bases: 12. From germline, CDR1 is SGHTA and CDR2 FQGNSA. Here the CDR3 reads CASSLRTSGSLQRYEQFF. CDR3 bases: TGTGCCAGCAGCTTACGGACTAGCGGGAGTCTACAACGCTATGAGCAGTTCTTC.